This T cell receptor (beta chain) was recovered during a study of T cells in Graves' hyperthyroidism and ophthalmopathy. RNA transcripts were the template for amplifying TCR beta CDR3 regions. With the HTBI primer set, the TCR CDR3 went through a first round of RT-PCR. Each CDR3 protein is one row after TCRdb ran MiXCR on the multiplex PCR reads. The sample consists of under 65,000 distinct CDR3 sequences, approximately 53% of them appearing once. A NOSPECS grade of at least 4, a Clinical Activity Score of at least 3 and duration under 3 months were recorded in ophthalmopathy patients. CDR3 length: 15 amino acids. From germline, CDR1 is MNHEY and CDR2 SVGEGT. With 2 bases removed from V and 4 bases from J, the gap between germline ends came to 11 bases. This clonotype appeared many times.

The clonotype was recovered from a woman aged 55 to 70 with Graves' ophthalmopathy. The chain joins TRBV6-2 or TRBV6-3 to TRBJ2-2; weak D call: TRBD2 (7 bases). Sequencing was done on a sample of blood. The chain's CDR3 is CASSYTGGSTGELFF. As DNA, the CDR3 is TGTGCCAGCAGTTACACGGGGGGCAGCACCGGGGAGCTGTTTTTT.